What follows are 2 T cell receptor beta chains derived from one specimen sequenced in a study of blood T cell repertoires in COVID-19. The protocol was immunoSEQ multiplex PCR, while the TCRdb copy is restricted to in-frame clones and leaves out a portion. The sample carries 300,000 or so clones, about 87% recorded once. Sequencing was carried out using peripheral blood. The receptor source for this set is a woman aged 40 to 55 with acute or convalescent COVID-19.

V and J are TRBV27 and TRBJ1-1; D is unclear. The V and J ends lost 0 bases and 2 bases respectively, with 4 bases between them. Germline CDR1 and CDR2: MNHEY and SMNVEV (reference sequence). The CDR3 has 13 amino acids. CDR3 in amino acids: CASSLSKNTEAFF. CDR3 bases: TGTGCCAGCAGTTTATCCAAAAACACTGAAGCTTTCTTT.

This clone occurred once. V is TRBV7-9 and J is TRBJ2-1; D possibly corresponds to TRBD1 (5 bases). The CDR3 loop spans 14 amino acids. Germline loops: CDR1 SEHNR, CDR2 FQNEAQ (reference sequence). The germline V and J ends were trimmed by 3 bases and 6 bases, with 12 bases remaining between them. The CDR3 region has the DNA TGTGCCAGCAGCTTGGGTTCAGGGCTCAATGAGCAGTTCTTC. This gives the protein CASSLGSGLNEQFF.